Listed below are T cell receptor beta chains from one sample, sequenced in a study of human T cells and chemical hapten exposure. One entry per CDR3 protein results from TCRdb running MiXCR on the RACE reads. The sample has more than 300,000 distinct CDR3 sequences, roughly 5.3% seen once. The sample here was whole blood, taken in connection with sensitization to the hapten diphenylcyclopropenone (DPC). All receptors come from a woman between 50 and 59 years old with alopecia areata. Some clones in this sample may be carry-over from other donors' samples. Both conserved end residues are part of each CDR3. Each record gives: clone size, V gene, J gene, D gene, CDR3 length, CDR3 DNA, CDR3 protein. A D gene is named only where the DNA matches it firmly. Only part of the rows carry a size: once, few, many, or a class if the clone is expanded.

size: -
V: TRBV4-2
J: TRBJ1-4
D: -
length: 18
DNA: TGTGCCAGCAGCCAAGAAATTGCAACAAGTGCAACTAATGAAAAACTGTTTTTT
CDR3: CASSQEIATSATNEKLFF

size: few
V: TRBV6-2/TRBV6-3
J: TRBJ1-5
D: TRBD1
length: 14
DNA: TGTGCCAGCAGCCCACAGGGGGTAAATCAGCCCCAGCATTTT
CDR3: CASSPQGVNQPQHF

size: many
V: TRBV25-1
J: TRBJ2-1
D: -
length: 15
DNA: TGTGCCAGCAGTGAATGGGTGGGTAACTACAATGAGCAGTTCTTC
CDR3: CASSEWVGNYNEQFF

size: many
V: TRBV20-1
J: TRBJ1-4
D: -
length: 15
DNA: TGCAGTGCGACCGGACGGGACTCAACTAATGAAAAACTGTTTTTT
CDR3: CSATGRDSTNEKLFF

size: -
V: TRBV20-1
J: TRBJ2-1
D: -
length: 14
DNA: TGCAGTGCTAGCCCGGCGAGCTCCTACAATGAGCAGTTCTTC
CDR3: CSASPASSYNEQFF

size: many
V: TRBV5-1
J: TRBJ2-3
D: -
length: 14
DNA: TGCGCCAGCATGGCGGGGGCGAGCACAGATACGCAGTATTTT
CDR3: CASMAGASTDTQYF

size: few
V: TRBV6-2/TRBV6-3
J: TRBJ2-1
D: TRBD2
length: 14
DNA: TGTGCCAGCAGAGGACTAGCGGGAGTACCAGAGCAGTTCTTC
CDR3: CASRGLAGVPEQFF

size: many
V: TRBV12-3/TRBV12-4
J: TRBJ2-6
D: TRBD1
length: 18
DNA: TGTGCCAGCCCCCTCCGAGGACAGGGGGCGCTTGGGGCCAACGTCCTGACTTTC
CDR3: CASPLRGQGALGANVLTF

size: many
V: TRBV18
J: TRBJ2-7
D: TRBD1
length: 14
DNA: TGTGCCAGCTCACCAAAGGACAGGGGAGGCGAGCAGTACTTC
CDR3: CASSPKDRGGEQYF

size: -
V: TRBV6-2/TRBV6-3
J: TRBJ1-2
D: -
length: 16
DNA: TGTGCCAGCAGTTACGCCCTCAACAGGGTCTCCTATGGCTACACCTTC
CDR3: CASSYALNRVSYGYTF

size: few
V: TRBV30
J: TRBJ2-7
D: TRBD2
length: 15
DNA: TGTGCCTGGAGTGTAGGTAGCGGGAGGGTGAGCGAGCAGTACTTC
CDR3: CAWSVGSGRVSEQYF

size: many
V: TRBV9
J: TRBJ2-1
D: TRBD2
length: 17
DNA: TGTGCCAGCAGCGTCTCGATCAGCGGGAGCGCTTACAATGAGCAGTTCTTC
CDR3: CASSVSISGSAYNEQFF

size: many
V: TRBV7-2
J: TRBJ2-5
D: -
length: 13
DNA: TGTGCCAGCAGCCACCGACGGAAAGAGACCCAGTACTTC
CDR3: CASSHRRKETQYF

size: few
V: TRBV6-2/TRBV6-3
J: TRBJ2-3
D: -
length: 15
DNA: TGTGCCAGCAGTTACCGGGCGGGGCTCACAGATACGCAGTATTTT
CDR3: CASSYRAGLTDTQYF

size: many
V: TRBV12-3/TRBV12-4
J: TRBJ2-1
D: -
length: 12
DNA: TGTGCCAGCAGTCAATTCAGCAATGAGCAGTTCTTC
CDR3: CASSQFSNEQFF

size: many
V: TRBV5-6
J: TRBJ1-2
D: -
length: 16
DNA: TGTGCCAGCAGCTCGCTGAGGACGGGACTGAGCTATGGCTACACCTTC
CDR3: CASSSLRTGLSYGYTF

size: many
V: TRBV5-1
J: TRBJ2-1
D: -
length: 14
DNA: TGCGCCAGCAGCTTGGACAGCTCCTACAATGAGCAGTTCTTC
CDR3: CASSLDSSYNEQFF

size: few
V: TRBV6-5
J: TRBJ2-7
D: -
length: 16
DNA: TGTGCCAGCAGTTCTCTAGTCGAGACTACCGGATACGAGCAGTACTTC
CDR3: CASSSLVETTGYEQYF

size: few
V: TRBV10-3
J: TRBJ1-4
D: TRBD1
length: 13
DNA: TGTGCCATCAGTGAGCCGGACAGGGAAAAACTGTTTTTT
CDR3: CAISEPDREKLFF

size: many
V: TRBV29-1
J: TRBJ2-3
D: -
length: 16
DNA: TGCAGCGTTGAAGAACTGTACAGGGAGGACGCAGATACGCAGTATTTT
CDR3: CSVEELYREDADTQYF

size: -
V: TRBV6-2/TRBV6-3
J: TRBJ2-7
D: -
length: 15
DNA: TGTGCCAGCATTCCAACTCTTTGGGGTCCCAACGAGCAGTACTTC
CDR3: CASIPTLWGPNEQYF

size: few
V: TRBV7-9
J: TRBJ1-5
D: -
length: 14
DNA: TGTGCCAGCAGCTTAGCGTTGGACAATCAGCCCCAGCATTTT
CDR3: CASSLALDNQPQHF

size: -
V: TRBV13
J: TRBJ1-2
D: TRBD1
length: 16
DNA: TGTGCCAGCAGCTTACTCCTCCAGGGGGCTACCTATGGCTACACCTTC
CDR3: CASSLLLQGATYGYTF

size: few
V: TRBV19
J: TRBJ1-5
D: -
length: 13
DNA: TGTGCCAGTAGAACGGCCCGAAATCAGCCCCAGCATTTT
CDR3: CASRTARNQPQHF

size: few
V: TRBV5-1
J: TRBJ2-7
D: -
length: 14
DNA: TGCGCCAGCAGCTTCGCAGGGATCACCTACGAGCAGTACTTC
CDR3: CASSFAGITYEQYF

size: many
V: TRBV12-3/TRBV12-4
J: TRBJ2-1
D: -
length: 15
DNA: TGTGCCAGCAGTGCTAGAGGGCACTCCTACAATGAGCAGTTCTTC
CDR3: CASSARGHSYNEQFF

size: few
V: TRBV15
J: TRBJ1-2
D: -
length: 17
DNA: TGTGCCACCAGTTCGGTGAGAGACCTCCTAGGTAACTATGGCTACACCTTC
CDR3: CATSSVRDLLGNYGYTF

size: -
V: TRBV6-5
J: TRBJ2-3
D: TRBD2
length: 17
DNA: TGTGCCAGCAGTTACGGGGCGTGGGGGGGGAGCACAGATACGCAGTATTTT
CDR3: CASSYGAWGGSTDTQYF

size: -
V: TRBV9
J: TRBJ1-1
D: -
length: 15
DNA: TGTGCCAGCAGCCCGTGGGACGTTTTGGGCACTGAAGCTTTCTTT
CDR3: CASSPWDVLGTEAFF

size: few
V: TRBV4-1
J: TRBJ2-6
D: -
length: 18
DNA: TGCGCCAGCAGCCCAATCCCGGGGGACAGCTCTGGGGCCAACGTCCTGACTTTC
CDR3: CASSPIPGDSSGANVLTF

size: -
V: TRBV5-1
J: TRBJ2-5
D: -
length: 13
DNA: TGCGCCAGCAGGGGGCCCGTCCAAGAGACCCAGTACTTC
CDR3: CASRGPVQETQYF

size: many
V: TRBV9
J: TRBJ2-3
D: -
length: 16
DNA: TGTGCCAGCAGCGCCACGCCGGCTAGCCACACAGATACGCAGTATTTT
CDR3: CASSATPASHTDTQYF

size: -
V: TRBV6-2/TRBV6-3
J: TRBJ2-7
D: -
length: 13
DNA: TGTGCCATTCGCGGGACACCGACCTACGAGCAGTACTTC
CDR3: CAIRGTPTYEQYF

size: few
V: TRBV20-1
J: TRBJ2-7
D: TRBD2
length: 13
DNA: TGCAGTGCCCACCGGGGGGGGGCCTCCGAGCAGTACTTC
CDR3: CSAHRGGASEQYF

size: many
V: TRBV7-9
J: TRBJ2-1
D: -
length: 13
DNA: TGTGCCAGCAGCTTAATGGAGAGTGGTGAGCAGTTCTTC
CDR3: CASSLMESGEQFF

size: -
V: TRBV27
J: TRBJ1-2
D: -
length: 15
DNA: TGTGCCAGCAGTTTAAGAGGGGTCGACTTCTATGGCTACACCTTC
CDR3: CASSLRGVDFYGYTF

size: -
V: TRBV2
J: TRBJ1-2
D: TRBD1
length: 16
DNA: TGTGCCAGCAGTTCCGACAGGACAGGGTTCGGCTATGGCTACACCTTC
CDR3: CASSSDRTGFGYGYTF

size: -
V: TRBV3-1
J: TRBJ1-2
D: -
length: 16
DNA: TGTGCCAGCAGCCAACTCTCCAGGGGAGGGAACCTTGGCTACACCTTC
CDR3: CASSQLSRGGNLGYTF

size: many
V: TRBV28
J: TRBJ2-7
D: -
length: 16
DNA: TGTGCCAGCAGCCCCTTATCGGGTCTGAGCTCCTACGAGCAGTACTTC
CDR3: CASSPLSGLSSYEQYF

size: many
V: TRBV7-2
J: TRBJ2-7
D: -
length: 15
DNA: TGTGCCAGCAGCTTAGTGACAACAGTTCCCTACGAGCAGTACTTC
CDR3: CASSLVTTVPYEQYF

size: -
V: TRBV5-1
J: TRBJ2-3
D: TRBD1
length: 16
DNA: TGCGCCAGCAGCCCGCTAGAGACAGGGGGCCCAGATACGCAGTATTTT
CDR3: CASSPLETGGPDTQYF

size: -
V: TRBV7-9
J: TRBJ2-1
D: -
length: 15
DNA: TGTGCCAGCAGCCCAAGCGGCATCTCCTACAATGAGCAGTTCTTC
CDR3: CASSPSGISYNEQFF

size: many
V: TRBV5-8
J: TRBJ2-5
D: TRBD1
length: 15
DNA: TGTGCCAGCAGCTTGGCGGGACAGTTACAAGAGACCCAGTACTTC
CDR3: CASSLAGQLQETQYF

size: many
V: TRBV9
J: TRBJ2-3
D: TRBD2
length: 15
DNA: TGTGCCAGCAGCGTACTAGCGGGGGATCGGGATACGCAGTATTTT
CDR3: CASSVLAGDRDTQYF

size: few
V: TRBV5-1
J: TRBJ2-2
D: -
length: 15
DNA: TGCGCCAGCAGCTTGGAACGGGGGGCGGCTGAGGAGCTGTTTTTT
CDR3: CASSLERGAAEELFF

size: -
V: TRBV7-2
J: TRBJ2-1
D: -
length: 14
DNA: TGTGCCAGCAGCCTAATGAGGTCCGACAATGAGCAGTTCTTC
CDR3: CASSLMRSDNEQFF

size: -
V: TRBV7-2
J: TRBJ2-1
D: TRBD2
length: 15
DNA: TGTGCCAGCAGCCTTCACGGGAGGGCTCCCGGTGAGCAGTTCTTC
CDR3: CASSLHGRAPGEQFF